This T cell receptor (beta chain) was profiled in a study of OX40 agonist ivuxolimab in advanced cancers. Study context: Prior checkpoint blockade (anti-PD-1, anti-PD-L1 or anti-CTLA-4) was permitted; roughly 40% had it.

Comment on this clone: Its target is not known.

The CDR3 is made up of 12 amino acids. With 6 bases removed from V and 9 bases from J, the gap between germline ends came to 12 bases. Germline V gene lookup returns CDR1 MNHEY and CDR2 SMNVEV (reference sequence). Regarding the study as a whole: On average, CD8+ T cells showed a greater number of expanded clones than CD4+.

Produced via immunoSEQ multiplex PCR; TCRdb's table is partial and in-frame only. Among 36,000 or so clones listed, about 81% were seen once. The clonotype comes from an adult with an advanced solid tumor such as melanoma, head and neck, liver or kidney cancer. This chain connects TRBV27 to TRBJ1-3; D remains unclear. The sample consisted of CD4+ or CD8+ T cells sorted from blood, taken in a trial of the OX40 agonist ivuxolimab. CDR3 sequence reads: CASRGLGGTIYF. DNA for the CDR3: TGTGCCAGCAGGGGTCTAGGTGGCACCATATATTTT.